This section outlines one T cell receptor (beta chain) sequence together with its context. Under the authors' procedure: Nucleated cell number was recorded as an estimate derived from reference gene primer amplification. Sequencing used immunoSEQ multiplex PCR; TCRdb keeps in-frame clones, though not all of them. V and J calls and clone size follow that table, whereas D and trimming were derived from the DNA. The table lists under 40,000 clones, over 85% of them singletons. The entry originates in a study of blood T cell repertoires in COVID-19. Turning to the study itself: Nucleic acid was either cDNA or gDNA, and it came from T cells, B-cell-depleted T cells, or PBMCs.

This clonotype was sampled from a human donor in a cohort sampled during active COVID-19. Source material: peripheral blood.

The CDR3 loop is CASSRTSDRSGTGELFF. Written as DNA, the CDR3 is TGTGCCAGCAGTCGGACCTCGGACAGGTCGGGCACCGGGGAGCTGTTTTTT. J is TRBJ2-2 and V is TRBV28, with 7 bases matching TRBD1. From germline, CDR1 is MDHEN and CDR2 SYDVKM. The CDR3 runs to 17 residues. V shed 5 bases and J 4 bases; nucleotides not matched to a gene: 13.